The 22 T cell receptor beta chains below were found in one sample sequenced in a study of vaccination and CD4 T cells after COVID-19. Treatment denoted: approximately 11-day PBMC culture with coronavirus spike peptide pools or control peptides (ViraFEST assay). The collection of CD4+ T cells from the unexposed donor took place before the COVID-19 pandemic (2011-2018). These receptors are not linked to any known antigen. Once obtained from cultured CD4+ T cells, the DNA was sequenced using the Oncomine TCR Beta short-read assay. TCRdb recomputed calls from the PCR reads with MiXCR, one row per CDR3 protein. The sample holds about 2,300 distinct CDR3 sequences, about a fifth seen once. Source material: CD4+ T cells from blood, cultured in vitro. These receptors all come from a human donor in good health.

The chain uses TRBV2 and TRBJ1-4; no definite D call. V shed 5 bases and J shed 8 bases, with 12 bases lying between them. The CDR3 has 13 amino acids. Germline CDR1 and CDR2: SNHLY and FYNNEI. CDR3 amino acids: CASSRGEGEKLFF. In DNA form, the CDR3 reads TGTGCCAGCAGTCGGGGAGAAGGGGAAAAACTGTTTTTT.

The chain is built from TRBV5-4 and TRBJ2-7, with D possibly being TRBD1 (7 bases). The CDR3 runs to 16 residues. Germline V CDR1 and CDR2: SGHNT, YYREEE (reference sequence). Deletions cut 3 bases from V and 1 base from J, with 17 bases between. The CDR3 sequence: CASSSGGTVHSYEQYF. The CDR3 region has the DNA TGTGCCAGCAGCTCGGGCGGGACAGTGCATTCCTACGAGCAGTACTTC.

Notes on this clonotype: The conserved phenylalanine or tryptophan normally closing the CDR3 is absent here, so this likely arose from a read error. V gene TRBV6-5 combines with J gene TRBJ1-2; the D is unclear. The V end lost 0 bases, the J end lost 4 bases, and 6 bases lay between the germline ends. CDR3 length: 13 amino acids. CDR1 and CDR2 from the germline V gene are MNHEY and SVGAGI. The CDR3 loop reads CASSYSVGYGYTL. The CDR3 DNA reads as TGTGCCAGCAGTTACTCGGTCGGCTATGGCTACACCCTC.

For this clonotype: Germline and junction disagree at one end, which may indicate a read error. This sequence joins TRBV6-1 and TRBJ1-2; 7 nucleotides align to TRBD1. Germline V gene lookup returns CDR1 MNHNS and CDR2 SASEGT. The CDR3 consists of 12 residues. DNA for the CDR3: TGTGCCAGCGGTGACAGGGCCGCTGGCTACACCTTC. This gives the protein CASGDRAAGYTF.

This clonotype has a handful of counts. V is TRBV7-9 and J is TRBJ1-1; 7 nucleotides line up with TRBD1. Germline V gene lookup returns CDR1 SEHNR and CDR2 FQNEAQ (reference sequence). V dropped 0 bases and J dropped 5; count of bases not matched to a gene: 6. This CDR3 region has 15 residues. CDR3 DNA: TGTGCCAGCAGCTTAGCTTTGAGGGGGCGGACTGAAGCTTTCTTT. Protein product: CASSLALRGRTEAFF.

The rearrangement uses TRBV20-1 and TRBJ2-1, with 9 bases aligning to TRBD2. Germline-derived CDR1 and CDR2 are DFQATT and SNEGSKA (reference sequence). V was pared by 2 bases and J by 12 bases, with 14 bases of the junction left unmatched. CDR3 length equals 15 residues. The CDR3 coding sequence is TGCAGTGCTAGAAAGCTAGCCCTTAGCGGGAGAGGGCAGTTCTTC. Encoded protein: CSARKLALSGRGQFF.

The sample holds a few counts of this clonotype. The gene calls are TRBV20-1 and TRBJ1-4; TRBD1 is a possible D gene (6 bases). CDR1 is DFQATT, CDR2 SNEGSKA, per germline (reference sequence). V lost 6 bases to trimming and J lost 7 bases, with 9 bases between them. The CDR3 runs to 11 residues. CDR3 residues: CSARGTEKLFF. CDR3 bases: TGCAGTGCAAGGGGGACTGAAAAACTGTTTTTT.

The CDR3 DNA sequence: TGTGCCAGCAGTGAGAAACCTCATGGGACTGAAGCTTTCTTT. As protein: CASSEKPHGTEAFF. This rearrangement joins TRBV6-4 to TRBJ1-1, with D uncertain. This CDR3 has 14 residues. The V and J ends lost 3 bases and 5 bases respectively, with 13 bases between them. Germline values: CDR1 MRHNA, CDR2 SNTAGT.

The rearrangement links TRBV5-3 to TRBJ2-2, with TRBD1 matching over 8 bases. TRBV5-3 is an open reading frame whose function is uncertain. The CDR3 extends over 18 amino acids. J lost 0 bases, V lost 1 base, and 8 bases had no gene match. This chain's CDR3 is CARSLQGAPITNTGELFF. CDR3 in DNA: TGTGCCAGAAGCTTGCAGGGGGCCCCGATTACGAACACCGGGGAGCTGTTTTTT.

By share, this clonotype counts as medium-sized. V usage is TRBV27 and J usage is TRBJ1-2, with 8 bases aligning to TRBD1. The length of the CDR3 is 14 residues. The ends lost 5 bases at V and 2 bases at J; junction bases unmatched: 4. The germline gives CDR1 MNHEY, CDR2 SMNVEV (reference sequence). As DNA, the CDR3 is TGTGCCAGCAGTCCCAGGGGGCTGAACTATGGCTACACCTTC. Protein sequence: CASSPRGLNYGYTF.

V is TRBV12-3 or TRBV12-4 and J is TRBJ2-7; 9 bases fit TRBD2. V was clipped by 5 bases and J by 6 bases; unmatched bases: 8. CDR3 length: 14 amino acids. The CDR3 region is CASSPGTSFGEQYF. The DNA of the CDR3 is TGTGCCAGCAGTCCCGGGACTAGCTTCGGCGAGCAGTACTTC.

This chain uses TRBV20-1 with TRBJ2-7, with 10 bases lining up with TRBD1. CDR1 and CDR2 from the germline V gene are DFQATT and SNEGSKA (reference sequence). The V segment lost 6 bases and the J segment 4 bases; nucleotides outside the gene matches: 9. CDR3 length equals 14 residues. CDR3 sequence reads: CSAPWGQGSYEQYF. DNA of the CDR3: TGCAGTGCCCCATGGGGACAGGGGTCTTACGAGCAGTACTTC.

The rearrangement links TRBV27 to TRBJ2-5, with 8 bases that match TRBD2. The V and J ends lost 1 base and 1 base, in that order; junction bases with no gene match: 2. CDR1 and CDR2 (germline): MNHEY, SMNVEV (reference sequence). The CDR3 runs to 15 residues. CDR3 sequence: CASSLYLAGQETQYF. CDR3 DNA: TGTGCCAGCAGTTTATACCTAGCGGGCCAAGAGACCCAGTACTTC.

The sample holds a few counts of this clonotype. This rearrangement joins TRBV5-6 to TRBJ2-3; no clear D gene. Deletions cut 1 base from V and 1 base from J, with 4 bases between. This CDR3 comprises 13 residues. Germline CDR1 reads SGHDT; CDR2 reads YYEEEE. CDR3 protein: CASSLSGTDTQYF. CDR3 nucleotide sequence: TGTGCCAGCAGCTTGTCAGGCACAGATACGCAGTATTTT.

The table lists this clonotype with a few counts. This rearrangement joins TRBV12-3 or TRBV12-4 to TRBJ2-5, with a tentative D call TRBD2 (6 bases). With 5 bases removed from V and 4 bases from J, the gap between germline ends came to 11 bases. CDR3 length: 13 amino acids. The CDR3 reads CASSRGAGETQYF. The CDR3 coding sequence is TGTGCCAGCAGTCGCGGGGCGGGAGAGACCCAGTACTTC.

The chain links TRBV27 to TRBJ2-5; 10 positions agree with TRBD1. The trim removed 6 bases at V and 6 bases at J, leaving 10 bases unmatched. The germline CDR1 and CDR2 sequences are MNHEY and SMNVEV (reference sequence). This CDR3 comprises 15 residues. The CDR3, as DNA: TGTGCCAGCAGGCGCTCGACAGGGGGCGTGAAGACCCAGTACTTC. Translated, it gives CASRRSTGGVKTQYF.

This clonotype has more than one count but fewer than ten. CDR3 in DNA: TGTGCCGGGGGACAGGGGGCGGACGGGGAGCTGTTTTTT. Its translation: CAGGQGADGELFF. This rearrangement joins TRBV7-2 to TRBJ2-2; 12 bases are shared with TRBD1. This CDR3 comprises 13 residues. V was clipped by 11 bases and J by 7 bases; unmatched bases: 5. In germline, CDR1 is SGHTA, CDR2 FQGNSA.

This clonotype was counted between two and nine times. The CDR3 nucleotides are TGTGCCAGCAGCCGGAGACAGGGTCCGAGCTCCTACGAGCAGTACTTC. This gives the protein CASSRRQGPSSYEQYF. The V gene is TRBV6-2 or TRBV6-3, the J gene TRBJ2-7; 7 bases line up with TRBD1. This CDR3 region has 16 residues. Germline CDR1 and CDR2: MNHEY and SVGEGT. Trimming cost V 6 bases and J 0 bases; bases outside gene matches: 11.

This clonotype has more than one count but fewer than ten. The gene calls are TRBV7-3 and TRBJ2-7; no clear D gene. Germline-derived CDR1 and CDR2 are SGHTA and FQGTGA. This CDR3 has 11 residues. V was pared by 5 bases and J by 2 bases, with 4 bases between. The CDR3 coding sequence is TGTGCCAGCAGCCGGGCCTACGAGCAGTACTTC. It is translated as CASSRAYEQYF.

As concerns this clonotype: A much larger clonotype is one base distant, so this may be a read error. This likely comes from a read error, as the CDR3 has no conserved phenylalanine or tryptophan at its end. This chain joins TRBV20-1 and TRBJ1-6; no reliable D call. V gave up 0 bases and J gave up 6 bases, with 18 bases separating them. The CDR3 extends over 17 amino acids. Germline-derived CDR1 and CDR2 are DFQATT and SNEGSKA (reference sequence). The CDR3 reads CSARDHVPGSGNSPLHS. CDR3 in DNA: TGCAGTGCTAGAGATCACGTACCGGGCTCGGGTAATTCACCCCTCCACTCT.

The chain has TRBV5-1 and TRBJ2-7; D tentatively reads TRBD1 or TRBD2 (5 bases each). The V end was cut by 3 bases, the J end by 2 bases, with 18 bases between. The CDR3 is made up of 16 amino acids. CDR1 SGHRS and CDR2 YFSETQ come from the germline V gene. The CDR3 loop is CASSSKADTAAYEQYF. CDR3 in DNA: TGCGCCAGCAGCTCGAAAGCGGACACTGCCGCCTACGAGCAGTACTTC.

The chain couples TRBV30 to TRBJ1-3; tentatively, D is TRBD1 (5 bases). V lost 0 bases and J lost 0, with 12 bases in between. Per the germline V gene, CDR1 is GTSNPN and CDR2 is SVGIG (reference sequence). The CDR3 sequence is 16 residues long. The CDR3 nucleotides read TGTGCCTGGAGTGTACGGGGCCGGGGCTCTGGAAACACCATATATTTT. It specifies CAWSVRGRGSGNTIYF. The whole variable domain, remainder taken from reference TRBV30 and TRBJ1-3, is SQTIHQWPATLVQPVGSPLSLECTVEGTSNPNLYWYRQAAGRGLQLLFYSVGIGQISSEVPQNLSASRPQDRQFILSSKKLLLSDSGFYLCAWSVRGRGSGNTIYFGEGSWLTVV.